These T cell receptor beta chains were read from a single sample in a study of OX40 agonist ivuxolimab in advanced cancers. This table comes from immunoSEQ multiplex PCR, and its TCRdb copy is limited to in-frame clones, with some not included. In the table there are about 88,000 clones, around 85% of which are singletons. The material sequenced was CD4+ or CD8+ T cells sorted from blood, taken in a trial of the OX40 agonist ivuxolimab. The source of these receptors is an adult with an advanced solid tumor such as melanoma, head and neck, liver or kidney cancer. Both conserved end residues are part of each CDR3. Each record gives: V gene, D gene, J gene, clone size, CDR3 protein, CDR3 DNA. The D gene is left open where the match is weak. Where a row states a size, it is once, few, many or the class of an expanded clone; other rows omit it.

>TRBV30|.|TRBJ2-5|.
CAWSDRGTSQYF
TGTGCCTGGAGTGACCGTGGGACGTCCCAGTACTTC
>TRBV7-8|.|TRBJ2-5|.
CASTQARGETQYF
TGTGCCAGCACCCAGGCCCGGGGAGAGACCCAGTACTTC
>TRBV28|TRBD2|TRBJ2-3|.
CASSLSSGLTDTQYF
TGTGCCAGCAGTTTATCTAGCGGGCTCACAGATACGCAGTATTTT
>TRBV9|TRBD1|TRBJ2-2|.
CASSAMRGRDTGELFF
TGTGCCAGCAGCGCCATGAGGGGGCGGGACACCGGGGAGCTGTTTTTT
>TRBV7-3|TRBD2|TRBJ2-2|once
CASSFSRGGTGELFF
TGTGCCAGCAGCTTCTCCCGGGGGGGGACCGGGGAGCTGTTTTTT
>TRBV18|.|TRBJ1-1|.
CASSPRWGLNTEAFF
TGTGCCAGCTCGCCGCGATGGGGATTGAACACTGAAGCTTTCTTT
>TRBV4-1|TRBD1|TRBJ1-4|.
CASSQDRGTGYEKLFF
TGCGCCAGCAGCCAAGATAGAGGGACAGGCTACGAAAAACTGTTTTTT
>TRBV10-2|TRBD2|TRBJ2-1|.
CASKTSGGAYNEQFF
TGCGCCAGCAAAACTAGCGGGGGGGCGTACAATGAGCAGTTCTTC
>TRBV5-4|TRBD1|TRBJ2-7|.
CASSFIDRVSYEQYF
TGTGCCAGCAGCTTTATCGACAGGGTCTCCTACGAGCAGTACTTC
>TRBV27|TRBD1|TRBJ1-5|.
CASSPTYWDRATRMRNQPQHF
TGTGCCAGCAGTCCAACGTACTGGGACAGGGCAACCCGGATGCGCAATCAGCCCCAGCATTTT
>TRBV7-3|TRBD1|TRBJ1-5|.
CASSLEGTGDYQPQHF
TGTGCCAGCAGCTTAGAAGGGACAGGGGACTATCAGCCCCAGCATTTT
>TRBV19|TRBD1|TRBJ1-5|.
CASSTGGAAPQHF
TGTGCCAGTAGTACAGGGGGCGCAGCGCCCCAGCATTTT
>TRBV7-2|TRBD1|TRBJ2-5|.
CASSLSGQGPLGTQYF
TGTGCCAGCAGCTTATCGGGACAGGGCCCCCTCGGGACCCAGTACTTC
>TRBV7-2|.|TRBJ2-1|few
CASSYGSGVGEQFF
TGTGCCAGCAGCTACGGGTCGGGAGTGGGTGAGCAGTTCTTC